This TCR beta chain stems from a study of T cells in Graves' hyperthyroidism and ophthalmopathy. Findings and caveats of the study: Ophthalmopathy cases were set apart from stable hyperthyroidism by a 13 V-J model.

In making diagnoses, clinical symptoms, serum thyroxine and TRAb, thyroid ultrasound and orbital computed tomography were all used. The PBMCs were taken from about 10 ml of fresh peripheral blood. Ten or more counts support this clonotype. Its antigen is unidentified. RNA transcripts yielded amplified TCR beta CDR3 regions. The TCR CDR3 first-round RT-PCR relied on the HTBI primer set. TCRdb reprocessed the multiplex PCR reads with MiXCR, giving one entry per CDR3 protein. Of under 750,000 distinct CDR3 sequences listed, 18% were seen once; the top ten hold roughly 17%. From germline, CDR1 is DFQATT and CDR2 SNEGSKA (reference sequence). Unmatched junction bases numbered 1, after V lost 1 base and J lost 9 bases. The CDR3 spans 11 residues.

The TCR originated in a woman between 45 and 65 years old with Graves' hyperthyroidism that later progressed to Graves' ophthalmopathy. Material: blood. The chain is built from TRBV20-1 and TRBJ2-3; 7 positions match TRBD2. The DNA for the CDR3 is TGCAGTGCTAGAGTGCGGGGGACGCAGTATTTT. Protein sequence: CSARVRGTQYF.